The T cell receptor (beta chain) described here comes from a study of CD8 T cells in Susac syndrome. Study-wide context: At blood draw, Susac syndrome patients were therapy-naive, on corticosteroids, or on intravenous immunoglobulin alone. Study findings and constraints: Individuals included in the TCR sequencing and HLA analysis were acknowledged by the study to be relatively few in number.

Germline lookup yields CDR1 SGHAT and CDR2 FQNNGV. The CDR3 has 14 residues. Trimming cost V 1 base and J 5 bases, with 8 bases left between them. Blood CD8+ and CD4+ T cells underwent high-throughput TCR beta sequencing. With regard to this clonotype: Its target is not known.

An input of about 0.5 to 1 ug of RNA was subjected to reverse transcription using random hexamers. Coverage of TCR beta CDR3 amplification by immunoSEQ multiplex PCR extended to 54 Vbeta and 13 Jbeta. TCRdb re-analysed the immunoSEQ multiplex PCR reads in MiXCR, keeping a single row per CDR3 protein. The sample has about 100,000 distinct CDR3 sequences, nearly 97% seen once. This receptor was obtained from a human donor with Susac syndrome. The sequencing input was CD8+ T cells from PBMCs. The V call is TRBV11-2, the J call TRBJ2-2; no firm D call. The CDR3 sequence is CASSLAFVTGELFF. Written as DNA, the CDR3 is TGTGCCAGCAGCTTAGCCTTCGTTACCGGGGAGCTGTTTTTT.